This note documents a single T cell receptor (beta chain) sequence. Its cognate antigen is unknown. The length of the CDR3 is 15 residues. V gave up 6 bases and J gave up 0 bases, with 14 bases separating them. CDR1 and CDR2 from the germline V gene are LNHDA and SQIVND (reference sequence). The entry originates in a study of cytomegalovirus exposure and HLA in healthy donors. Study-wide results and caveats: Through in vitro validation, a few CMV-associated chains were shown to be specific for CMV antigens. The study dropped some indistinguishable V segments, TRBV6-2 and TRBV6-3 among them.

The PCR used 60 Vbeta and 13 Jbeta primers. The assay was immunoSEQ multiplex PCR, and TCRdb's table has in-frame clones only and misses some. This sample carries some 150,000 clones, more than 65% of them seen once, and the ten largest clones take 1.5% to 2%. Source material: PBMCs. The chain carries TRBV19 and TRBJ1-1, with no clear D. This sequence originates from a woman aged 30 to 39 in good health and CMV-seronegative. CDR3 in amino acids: CASRQGPGLNTEAFF. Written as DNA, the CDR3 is TGTGCCAGTAGACAAGGACCGGGATTGAACACTGAAGCTTTCTTT.